The 28 T cell receptor beta chains below all came from one sample that was sequenced in a study of Tregs in tolerant kidney transplant recipients. Produced via immunoSEQ multiplex PCR; TCRdb's table is partial and in-frame only. The table has 70,000 to 95,000 clones, 75% to 95% seen once. This specimen consisted of Tregs from blood, obtained before the transplant. These receptors all come from a human donor who received a combined kidney and bone marrow transplant.

The chain recombines TRBV23-1 with TRBJ1-5, with TRBD1 as a possible D gene (6 bases). TRBV23-1 counts as an open reading frame of uncertain function. CDR3 length: 14 residues. Between the trimmed V and J ends, which lost 2 bases and 2 bases, there was a span of 7 bases. The DNA for the CDR3 is TGCGCCAGCAGTCAAAAGGGGGGCAATCAGCCCCAGCATTTT. It yields the protein CASSQKGGNQPQHF.

This clone was observed once. The V and J genes are TRBV11-3 and TRBJ2-1; 10 nucleotides agree with TRBD2. V lost 3 bases, J lost 2 bases, and 1 base stayed unmatched. Per germline, CDR1 SGHNT and CDR2 YENEEA. The CDR3 totals 15 residues. The CDR3 DNA follows: TGTGCCAGCAGCTTGGGGACTAGCGCCTACAATGAGCAGTTCTTC. As protein: CASSLGTSAYNEQFF.

The rearrangement uses TRBV7-8 and TRBJ1-2, with D possibly being TRBD1 (6 bases). This CDR3 is 13 amino acids long. Per the germline V gene, CDR1 is SGHVS and CDR2 is FQNEAQ. Trimming left V 5 bases short and J 3 bases short, with 10 bases between. CDR3 amino acids: CASSRTGHYGYTF. CDR3 bases: TGTGCCAGCAGCCGAACAGGGCACTATGGCTACACCTTC.

The chain recombines TRBV30 with TRBJ2-2; TRBD2 might be the D (7 bases). Trimming cost V 0 bases and J 4 bases, with 9 bases left between them. Germline V CDR1 and CDR2: GTSNPN, SVGIG (reference sequence). The CDR3 runs to 14 residues. CDR3 DNA sequence: TGTGCCTGGAGTGTAGGGGGGGGCACCGGGGAGCTGTTTTTT. It is translated as CAWSVGGGTGELFF.

The chain couples TRBV9 to TRBJ2-1; no reliable D call. The CDR3 contains 14 residues. Between the trimmed V and J ends, which lost 3 bases and 0 bases, there was a span of 7 bases. CDR1 SGDLS and CDR2 YYNGEE come from the germline V gene. This CDR3 reads CASSGANSYNEQFF. The CDR3 DNA sequence: TGTGCCAGCAGCGGAGCGAACTCCTACAATGAGCAGTTCTTC.

V and J are TRBV11-2 and TRBJ1-1; unclear D gene. Germline-derived CDR1 and CDR2 are SGHAT and FQNNGV. This CDR3 has 15 residues. V was cut by 2 bases and J by 4 bases, with 14 bases left in between. The CDR3 is CASSLFVRQITEAFF. The CDR3 DNA is TGTGCCAGCAGCTTATTTGTCAGGCAAATCACTGAAGCTTTCTTT.

The chain couples TRBV19 to TRBJ2-2; TRBD1 matches 9 bases. V was clipped by 7 bases and J by 3 bases; unmatched bases: 3. Germline assignment: CDR1 LNHDA and CDR2 SQIVND (reference sequence). There are 14 residues in the CDR3. The DNA of the CDR3 is TGTGCCAGTACTGACAGGGGGGACACCGGGGAGCTGTTTTTT. Its translation is CASTDRGDTGELFF.

This chain uses TRBV7-9 with TRBJ2-1, with D perhaps TRBD1 or TRBD2 (5 bases each). Germline CDR1 reads SEHNR; CDR2 reads FQNEAQ (reference sequence). Trimming shortened V by 7 bases and J by 3 bases, and 19 bases separated the two germline ends. This CDR3 contains 16 residues. CDR3 DNA: TGTGCCAGCACAAGTATGGGACCGGATTTCTACAATGAGCAGTTCTTC. Protein sequence: CASTSMGPDFYNEQFF.

The V call is TRBV28, the J call TRBJ2-7; TRBD2 matches at 9 bases. There are 17 residues in the CDR3. V was pared by 0 bases and J by 0 bases, with 6 bases of the junction left unmatched. CDR1 and CDR2 from the germline V gene are MDHEN and SYDVKM. The CDR3 DNA reads as TGTGCCAGCAGTTTATGGCGGCTAGCGGGGTTCTCCTACGAGCAGTACTTC. It is translated as CASSLWRLAGFSYEQYF.

The chain is built from TRBV4-1 and TRBJ2-3; D perhaps matches TRBD2 (6 bases). The CDR3 is 17 amino acids. Germline CDR1 reads MGHRA; CDR2 reads YSYEKL. V was shortened by 3 bases and J by 0 bases, with 16 bases between the two germline ends. CDR3 amino acids: CASSHSEGPTSTDTQYF. The CDR3 bases are TGCGCCAGCAGCCACTCGGAGGGGCCTACTAGCACAGATACGCAGTATTTT.

This chain links TRBV19 with TRBJ1-5; 7 nucleotides line up with TRBD1. The germline gives CDR1 LNHDA, CDR2 SQIVND (reference sequence). The CDR3 loop spans 16 amino acids. The V segment lost 10 bases and the J segment 0 bases; nucleotides outside the gene matches: 12. The CDR3 loop reads CATKKGGQYSNQPQHF. The CDR3 DNA reads as TGTGCCACCAAAAAGGGGGGACAGTATAGCAATCAGCCCCAGCATTTT.

The chain couples TRBV5-6 to TRBJ1-5; a weak D match, TRBD1 (5 bases). Trimming took off 4 bases at V and 6 bases at J, with 14 bases between the two ends. Germline lookup yields CDR1 SGHDT and CDR2 YYEEEE. The CDR3 length is 14 residues. CDR3 nucleotide sequence: TGTGCCAGCAGCCAGGGAACGTTAGGTCAGCCCCAGCATTTT. Amino acid sequence: CASSQGTLGQPQHF. Supplemented by reference TRBV5-6 and TRBJ1-5, the full variable domain reads DAGVTQSPTHLIKTRGQQVTLRCSPKSGHDTVSWYQQALGQGPQFIFQYYEEEERQRGNFPDRFSGHQFPNYSSELNVNALLLGDSALYLCASSQGTLGQPQHFGDGTRLSIL.

The rearrangement joins TRBV7-8 to TRBJ1-1, with D possibly TRBD1 on 5 matching bases. Germline CDR1 and CDR2: SGHVS and FQNEAQ. The CDR3 totals 13 residues. Trimming cost V 5 bases and J 3 bases, with 10 bases left between them. The CDR3 DNA sequence: TGTGCCAGCAGCCCCCAAGGGGACACTGAAGCTTTCTTT. Translating gives CASSPQGDTEAFF. Supplemented by reference TRBV7-8 and TRBJ1-1, the full variable domain reads GAGVSQSPRYKVAKRGQDVALRCDPISGHVSLFWYQQALGQGPEFLTYFQNEAQLDKSGLPSDRFFAERPEGSVSTLKIQRTQQEDSAVYLCASSPQGDTEAFFGQGTRLTVV.

The V gene is TRBV6-1, the J gene TRBJ1-1; a possible D gene is TRBD1 (6 bases). The CDR3 has 13 amino acids. Trimming took off 5 bases at V and 5 bases at J, with 12 bases between the two ends. The germline CDR1 and CDR2 sequences are MNHNS and SASEGT. The CDR3 DNA reads TGTGCCAGCAGTCAGGGGATTGAGACTGAAGCTTTCTTT. Its protein product is CASSQGIETEAFF.

This clone was observed a single time. The J gene is TRBJ2-1, the V gene TRBV10-3; 8 bases align to TRBD2. The CDR3 is 15 residues long. J was trimmed by 9 bases and V by 0 bases; bases with no gene match: 7. Germline values: CDR1 ENHRY, CDR2 SYGVKD. In DNA form, the CDR3 reads TGTGCCATCAGTGAGTCGGGACTAGAATTCGGTGAGCAGTTCTTC. This codes for CAISESGLEFGEQFF.

V usage is TRBV5-1 and J usage is TRBJ2-7, with TRBD2 matching 7 bases. CDR1 SGHRS and CDR2 YFSETQ come from the germline V gene. CDR3 length: 15 residues. With 0 bases clipped from V and 4 bases from J, the junction kept 7 bases outside the gene matches. CDR3 DNA sequence: TGCGCCAGCAGCTTGGAACCCAGCGGGGTGTACGAGCAGTACTTC. The encoded protein is CASSLEPSGVYEQYF. The full variable domain, in which reference TRBV5-1 and TRBJ2-7 provide the parts outside the CDR3, is KAGVTQTPRYLIKTRGQQVTLSCSPISGHRSVSWYQQTPGQGLQFLFEYFSETQRNKGNFPGRFSGRQFSNSRSEMNVSTLELGDSALYLCASSLEPSGVYEQYFGPGTRLTVT.

V usage is TRBV7-2 and J usage is TRBJ1-6, with D hard to call. CDR1 SGHTA and CDR2 FQGNSA come from the germline V gene. The V and J ends lost 3 bases and 8 bases respectively, with 11 bases between them. This CDR3 comprises 14 residues. CDR3: CASSLGGSDSPLHF. The CDR3 coding sequence is TGTGCCAGCAGCTTGGGAGGGTCAGATTCACCCCTCCACTTT.

The chain combines TRBV7-8 with TRBJ2-7; 11 positions match TRBD2. Germline assignment: CDR1 SGHVS and CDR2 FQNEAQ. Losses at the gene ends were 1 base for V and 4 bases for J; bases not matched to a gene: 3. The CDR3 is made up of 15 amino acids. The CDR3 nucleotides read TGTGCCAGCAGCTTAGGGGTAGCGGGAGGGTACGAGCAGTACTTC. It specifies CASSLGVAGGYEQYF. Combining the CDR3 with reference TRBV7-8 and TRBJ2-7 gives the whole variable domain GAGVSQSPRYKVAKRGQDVALRCDPISGHVSLFWYQQALGQGPEFLTYFQNEAQLDKSGLPSDRFFAERPEGSVSTLKIQRTQQEDSAVYLCASSLGVAGGYEQYFGPGTRLTVT.

V is TRBV10-3 and J is TRBJ2-7; 7 bases map to TRBD1. V gave up 2 bases and J gave up 2 bases; unmatched junction bases: 3. CDR3 length: 14 residues. Germline V gene lookup returns CDR1 ENHRY and CDR2 SYGVKD. CDR3 amino acids: CAISEIQGTYEQYF. The DNA of the CDR3 is TGTGCCATCAGTGAGATACAGGGGACCTACGAGCAGTACTTC.

The chain is built from TRBV5-1 and TRBJ2-1, with a possible D match to TRBD2 (5 bases). V was trimmed by 6 bases and J by 3 bases, leaving 10 bases between them. This CDR3 has 13 amino acids. From germline, CDR1 is SGHRS and CDR2 YFSETQ. The CDR3 reads CASNDGLYNEQFF. In DNA, the CDR3 is TGCGCCAGCAACGACGGACTCTACAATGAGCAGTTCTTC.

Notes on this clone: Other nucleotide sequences from this sample produce the same CDR3. CDR3 sequence (DNA): TGTGCCAGTAGCCGGACCAGCGGGAGGTTTGCCGGGGAGCTGTTTTTT. This sequence encodes CASSRTSGRFAGELFF. V is TRBV19 and J is TRBJ2-2; TRBD2 agrees at 9 bases. The junction had 11 bases not matched to a gene; V was cut back by 6 bases and J by 6 bases. CDR3 size: 16 residues. Germline CDR1 LNHDA, CDR2 SQIVND (reference sequence). Filled out from reference TRBV19 and TRBJ2-2, the complete variable domain reads DGGITQSPKYLFRKEGQNVTLSCEQNLNHDAMYWYRQDPGQGLRLIYYSQIVNDFQKGDIAEGYSVSREKKESFPLTVTSAQKNPTAFYLCASSRTSGRFAGELFFGEGSRLTVL.

This chain links TRBV27 with TRBJ1-4; the match to TRBD1 covers 8 bases. CDR1 is MNHEY and CDR2 is SMNVEV in the germline V gene (reference sequence). After removal of 6 bases from V and 2 bases from J, the junction contained 11 bases not matched to a gene. This CDR3 is 17 amino acids long. The CDR3 nucleotides read TGTGCCAGCAGGGCGGCAGGGGGCTTTGCGACTAATGAAAAACTGTTTTTT. It is translated as CASRAAGGFATNEKLFF.

The genes are TRBV5-1 and TRBJ2-7; 9 bases are shared with TRBD2. This CDR3 spans 14 amino acids. Trimming at V came to 7 bases and at J to 0 bases, leaving 5 bases not matched to a gene. The V gene's germline CDR1 is SGHRS and CDR2 YFSETQ. The CDR3 loop reads CASRRTSDSYEQYF. The CDR3 DNA sequence: TGCGCCAGCCGCCGGACTAGCGACTCCTACGAGCAGTACTTC.

V is TRBV5-4 and J is TRBJ2-5, with unresolved D. Deletions cut 2 bases from V and 4 bases from J, with 15 bases between. CDR1 SGHNT and CDR2 YYREEE come from the germline V gene (reference sequence). The CDR3 sequence is 15 residues long. For the CDR3, the DNA is TGTGCCAGCAGCTTCTCCGGCCCTTACGGAGAGACCCAGTACTTC. It is translated as CASSFSGPYGETQYF.

The rearrangement links TRBV19 to TRBJ2-6; 8 nucleotides agree with TRBD2. The CDR3 runs 17 residues. Germline V gene sequence: CDR1 LNHDA, CDR2 SQIVND (reference sequence). Trimming cost V 1 base and J 4 bases; bases outside gene matches: 6. The CDR3 loop reads CASSIGGLASGANVLTF. CDR3 DNA: TGTGCCAGTAGTATAGGCGGACTAGCATCGGGGGCCAACGTCCTGACTTTC.

The chain is built from TRBV4-2 and TRBJ2-7; 10 bases agree with TRBD1. Germline V CDR1 and CDR2: LGHNA, YNFKEQ. Losses at the gene ends were 1 base for V and 2 bases for J; bases not matched to a gene: 5. CDR3 length equals 16 residues. CDR3 sequence reads: CASSQVTGQGAYEQYF. The CDR3 DNA is TGTGCCAGCAGCCAAGTAACAGGACAGGGGGCCTACGAGCAGTACTTC.

V usage is TRBV6-1 and J usage is TRBJ1-3; D might be TRBD1 (5 bases). The CDR3 contains 15 residues. Germline V gene sequence: CDR1 MNHNS, CDR2 SASEGT. V lost 2 bases, J lost 4 bases, and 12 bases lay in between. The chain's CDR3 is CASSEFRGSGNTIYF. The CDR3 nucleotides read TGTGCCAGCAGTGAATTTAGGGGATCAGGAAACACCATATATTTT.

This clone was seen more than once but under ten times. The V call is TRBV4-1, the J call TRBJ2-5, with 10 bases identical to TRBD2. J lost 0 bases, V lost 7 bases, and 14 bases had no gene match. CDR3 length: 18 residues. Looked up from germline, CDR1 is MGHRA and CDR2 is YSYEKL. Here the CDR3 DNA reads TGCGCCAGCACATTAGCGGGGGGCCCCGCTCTCTACCAAGAGACCCAGTACTTC. Its translation is CASTLAGGPALYQETQYF.